This T cell receptor (beta chain) was sequenced during a study of OX40 agonist ivuxolimab in advanced cancers. Whole-study context: The dose of intravenous ivuxolimab that patients received every 2 weeks ranged from 0.01 to 10 mg/kg.

General study points: More expanded clones were seen, on average, in CD8+ T cells than in CD4+. Normalized T-cell clonal expansion was also low in some nonresponders. At 0.1 to 3.0 mg/kg and by week 6, CD4+ and CD8+ T cells in the blood had expanded clonally.

With regard to this clone: Its antigen is currently unknown.

Profiled with immunoSEQ multiplex PCR; TCRdb holds only in-frame clones, not every one. The repertoire holds tens of thousands of clones, with 87% as singletons. This sequence was found in an adult with an advanced solid tumor such as melanoma, head and neck, liver or kidney cancer. The input for sequencing was CD4+ or CD8+ T cells sorted from blood, taken in a trial of the OX40 agonist ivuxolimab.

The CDR3 DNA reads as TGTGCCAGCAGCTTAGGGTATCAGGAAAAACTGTTTTTT. Protein: CASSLGYQEKLFF. The genes are TRBV7-6 and TRBJ1-4; unclear D gene. The V and J ends lost 1 base and 8 bases respectively, with 8 bases between them. This CDR3 has 13 residues. Germline V gives CDR1 SGHVS, CDR2 FNYEAQ.